A selection of T cell receptor beta chains follows, all from one sample in a study of shared clonotypes between healthy human individuals. Method: immunoSEQ multiplex PCR; TCRdb's copy keeps in-frame clones and lacks some. The table includes over 100,000 clones, under 70% detected once. Sequences were obtained from memory CD8+ T cells sorted from blood. These receptors came from a woman under 40 in good health. CDR3s include the opening cysteine and the closing phenylalanine or tryptophan. Each record gives: J gene, clone size, D gene, V gene, CDR3 protein, CDR3 DNA. A D gene is named only where the DNA matches it firmly. A clone size is listed for some rows: how often the clone was seen (once, few, many), or a class if it is expanded.

J gene: TRBJ1-1; clone size: NA; D gene: NA; V gene: TRBV6-5; CDR3 protein: CASKQGSEAFF; CDR3 DNA: TGTGCCAGCAAACAGGGATCTGAAGCTTTCTTT
J gene: TRBJ2-7; clone size: NA; D gene: NA; V gene: TRBV27; CDR3 protein: CASRKRSIMEDDEQYF; CDR3 DNA: TGTGCCAGCCGAAAACGGTCAATTATGGAGGACGACGAGCAGTACTTC
J gene: TRBJ1-2; clone size: NA; D gene: NA; V gene: TRBV30; CDR3 protein: CAWSVGSDPYGYTF; CDR3 DNA: TGTGCCTGGAGTGTAGGGAGCGATCCTTATGGCTACACCTTC
J gene: TRBJ2-1; clone size: NA; D gene: TRBD2; V gene: TRBV6-4; CDR3 protein: CASSDSASGGVNEQFF; CDR3 DNA: TGTGCCAGCAGTGACTCAGCTAGCGGGGGGGTAAATGAGCAGTTCTTC
J gene: TRBJ2-7; clone size: NA; D gene: TRBD2; V gene: TRBV7-2; CDR3 protein: CASSPAGGQAYEQYF; CDR3 DNA: TGTGCCAGCAGCCCAGCGGGAGGGCAGGCCTACGAGCAGTACTTC
J gene: TRBJ1-1; clone size: many; D gene: NA; V gene: TRBV6-1; CDR3 protein: CASSEAEEQEAFF; CDR3 DNA: TGTGCCAGCAGTGAAGCCGAAGAACAGGAGGCTTTCTTT
J gene: TRBJ2-2; clone size: NA; D gene: NA; V gene: TRBV28; CDR3 protein: CASSLRLENTGELFF; CDR3 DNA: TGTGCCAGCAGTTTGAGGCTAGAGAACACCGGGGAGCTGTTTTTT
J gene: TRBJ2-7; clone size: NA; D gene: TRBD1; V gene: TRBV6-6; CDR3 protein: CASAGGRYEQYF; CDR3 DNA: TGTGCCAGCGCAGGGGGCCGGTACGAGCAGTACTTC
J gene: TRBJ2-7; clone size: NA; D gene: NA; V gene: TRBV6-6; CDR3 protein: CASSYWGPRAYEQYF; CDR3 DNA: TGTGCCAGCAGTTACTGGGGACCCAGGGCCTACGAGCAGTACTTC
J gene: TRBJ2-7; clone size: many; D gene: NA; V gene: TRBV6-5; CDR3 protein: CASSTGLLGEQYF; CDR3 DNA: TGTGCCAGCAGTACCGGCCTTTTAGGGGAGCAGTACTTC
J gene: TRBJ2-1; clone size: NA; D gene: TRBD2; V gene: TRBV4-1; CDR3 protein: CASSQEGAGAGDEQFF; CDR3 DNA: TGCGCCAGCAGCCAAGAAGGGGCGGGAGCTGGGGACGAGCAGTTCTTC
J gene: TRBJ2-7; clone size: NA; D gene: NA; V gene: TRBV5-6; CDR3 protein: CASSLGQGSYEQYF; CDR3 DNA: TGTGCCAGCAGCTTGGGTCAGGGGTCCTACGAGCAGTACTTC
J gene: TRBJ1-2; clone size: NA; D gene: TRBD1; V gene: TRBV7-8; CDR3 protein: CASSFWDRNYGYTF; CDR3 DNA: TGTGCCAGCAGCTTCTGGGACAGGAACTATGGCTACACCTTC
J gene: TRBJ2-7; clone size: NA; D gene: TRBD1; V gene: TRBV11-1; CDR3 protein: CASSPGTGDHYEQYF; CDR3 DNA: TGTGCCAGCAGCCCTGGGACAGGGGATCACTACGAGCAGTACTTC
J gene: TRBJ1-2; clone size: once; D gene: NA; V gene: TRBV18; CDR3 protein: CASSLQIQFPYGYTF; CDR3 DNA: TGTGCCAGCTCATTGCAAATTCAATTCCCTTATGGCTACACCTTC
J gene: TRBJ2-3; clone size: few; D gene: NA; V gene: TRBV7-9; CDR3 protein: CASSRGSTVADTQYF; CDR3 DNA: TGTGCCAGCAGCCGCGGATCTACGGTGGCAGATACGCAGTATTTT
J gene: TRBJ2-1; clone size: NA; D gene: TRBD2; V gene: TRBV7-6; CDR3 protein: CASSDAGGGRDEQFF; CDR3 DNA: TGTGCCAGCAGCGACGCCGGGGGGGGGCGAGATGAGCAGTTCTTC
J gene: TRBJ2-5; clone size: NA; D gene: TRBD2; V gene: TRBV7-6; CDR3 protein: CASSLWTSGETQYF; CDR3 DNA: TGTGCCAGCAGCTTATGGACTAGCGGAGAGACCCAGTACTTC
J gene: TRBJ2-7; clone size: NA; D gene: NA; V gene: TRBV5-4; CDR3 protein: CASSQDTGDEQYF; CDR3 DNA: TGTGCCAGCAGCCAAGATACAGGAGACGAGCAGTACTTC
J gene: TRBJ2-2; clone size: NA; D gene: NA; V gene: TRBV10-3; CDR3 protein: CAIRAENTGELFF; CDR3 DNA: TGTGCCATCAGGGCCGAAAACACCGGGGAGCTGTTTTTT
J gene: TRBJ1-4; clone size: NA; D gene: NA; V gene: TRBV11-3; CDR3 protein: CASSLLRELDEKLFF; CDR3 DNA: TGTGCCAGCAGCTTACTAAGGGAATTAGATGAAAAACTGTTTTTT
J gene: TRBJ2-1; clone size: few; D gene: NA; V gene: TRBV25-1; CDR3 protein: CASSWGSGTGENEQFF; CDR3 DNA: TGTGCCAGCAGTTGGGGGTCCGGGACCGGGGAAAATGAGCAGTTCTTC
J gene: TRBJ2-3; clone size: NA; D gene: TRBD2; V gene: TRBV7-9; CDR3 protein: CASSPVGRTGTMRQYF; CDR3 DNA: TGTGCCAGCAGCCCCGTGGGGAGAACCGGGACTATGCGACAGTATTTT
J gene: TRBJ2-7; clone size: NA; D gene: NA; V gene: TRBV18; CDR3 protein: CASSPPPGSFFYEQYF; CDR3 DNA: TGTGCCAGCTCACCACCCCCAGGGTCGTTCTTCTACGAGCAGTACTTC
J gene: TRBJ2-1; clone size: once; D gene: NA; V gene: TRBV28; CDR3 protein: CASSLGWERPRGNEQFF; CDR3 DNA: TGTGCCAGCAGTTTAGGGTGGGAGCGGCCTCGGGGGAATGAGCAGTTCTTC
J gene: TRBJ2-3; clone size: NA; D gene: TRBD2; V gene: TRBV6-4; CDR3 protein: CASSGGLAVTDTQYF; CDR3 DNA: TGTGCCAGCAGTGGGGGACTAGCGGTCACAGATACGCAGTATTTT
J gene: TRBJ2-5; clone size: NA; D gene: NA; V gene: TRBV15; CDR3 protein: CATSMGVRETQYF; CDR3 DNA: TGTGCCACCAGCATGGGGGTCAGAGAGACCCAGTACTTC